Presented here are 9 T cell receptor beta chains from one specimen sequenced in a study of CDR3 diversity in severe acne. In TCRdb, the PCR reads were re-called with MiXCR into one record per CDR3 protein. The table includes over 100,000 distinct CDR3 sequences, under 60% detected once. The sample taken for sequencing was blood. Every receptor here comes from a male donor with acne.

The CDR3 here is CASSQVAGETQYF. Written as DNA, the CDR3 is TGTGCCAGCAGCCAAGTAGCGGGAGAGACCCAGTACTTC. The rearrangement joins TRBV7-2 to TRBJ2-5; 7 bases agree with TRBD2. The CDR3 has 13 amino acids. From germline, CDR1 is SGHTA and CDR2 FQGNSA. V trimming: 5 bases; J trimming: 4 bases; junction bases outside the gene matches: 4.

The chain carries TRBV2 and TRBJ1-2; D gene uncertain. Germline-derived CDR1 and CDR2 are SNHLY and FYNNEI. V was trimmed by 6 bases and J by 4 bases, leaving 12 bases between them. CDR3 length equals 13 residues. CDR3 amino acids: CASSDGLAYGYTF. In nucleotides, the CDR3 is TGTGCCAGCAGCGACGGACTAGCCTATGGCTACACCTTC.

The table lists this clonotype with many counts. The chain joins TRBV5-1 to TRBJ2-3; TRBD1 aligns across 11 bases. V trimming: 4 bases; J trimming: 2 bases; junction bases outside the gene matches: 9. CDR3 length equals 17 residues. The germline gives CDR1 SGHRS, CDR2 YFSETQ. In nucleotides, the CDR3 is TGCGCCAGCAGCCCAACGGGGACAGGGGGGGTCACAGATACGCAGTATTTT. Its translation: CASSPTGTGGVTDTQYF.

In its sample, this clonotype was seen a few times. In DNA form, the CDR3 reads TGTGCCAGCAGTGAGACGGGGGGGGGCGCCGGGGAGCTGTTTTTT. It translates to CASSETGGGAGELFF. This sequence joins TRBV6-4 and TRBJ2-2, with 8 bases identical to TRBD2. CDR1 is MRHNA, CDR2 SNTAGT, per germline. With V trimmed by 3 bases and J by 6 bases, 6 bases remained unmatched. The CDR3 length is 15 residues.

This rearrangement joins TRBV4-1 to TRBJ2-5; 11 nucleotides agree with TRBD2. The ends lost 4 bases at V and 0 bases at J; junction bases unmatched: 10. CDR3 length equals 18 residues. Germline CDR1 is MGHRA and CDR2 is YSYEKL. CDR3 region: CASSRINPGLADQETQYF. CDR3 bases: TGCGCCAGCAGCCGAATTAATCCGGGACTAGCGGACCAAGAGACCCAGTACTTC.

The chain joins TRBV5-1 to TRBJ1-3, with no clear D. The germline V and J ends were trimmed by 0 bases and 5 bases, with 6 bases remaining between them. This CDR3 is 13 amino acids long. From germline, CDR1 is SGHRS and CDR2 YFSETQ. CDR3: CASSLGPRNTIYF. Written as DNA, the CDR3 is TGCGCCAGCAGCTTGGGACCTAGAAACACCATATATTTT.

At least ten counts were recorded for this clonotype. The rearrangement uses TRBV6-2 or TRBV6-3 and TRBJ2-7, with a weak D call TRBD1 (5 bases). CDR3 length: 13 residues. V was trimmed by 0 bases and J by 2 bases, leaving 5 bases between them. The germline gives CDR1 MNHEY, CDR2 SVGEGT. The CDR3 DNA reads TGTGCCAGCAGTTACTCGGACACCTACGAGCAGTACTTC. As protein: CASSYSDTYEQYF.

This clonotype occurred once. The genes are TRBV24-1 and TRBJ2-7; D is undetermined. Germline values: CDR1 KGHDR, CDR2 SFDVKD. Trimming took 3 bases from V and 0 from J, leaving 11 bases between them. CDR3 length: 15 residues. CDR3 protein: CATSDATRSSYEQYF. The CDR3 nucleotides are TGTGCCACCAGTGATGCGACAAGGAGCTCCTACGAGCAGTACTTC.

By sample share, this clonotype is medium-sized. This sequence joins TRBV19 and TRBJ2-7; D remains unclear. Germline lookup yields CDR1 LNHDA and CDR2 SQIVND (reference sequence). Trimming removed 5 bases at V and 6 bases at J, with 14 bases between. The CDR3 is made up of 13 amino acids. CDR3 region: CASSLRLKGEQYF. Here the CDR3 DNA reads TGTGCCAGTAGTCTAAGACTCAAAGGCGAGCAGTACTTC.